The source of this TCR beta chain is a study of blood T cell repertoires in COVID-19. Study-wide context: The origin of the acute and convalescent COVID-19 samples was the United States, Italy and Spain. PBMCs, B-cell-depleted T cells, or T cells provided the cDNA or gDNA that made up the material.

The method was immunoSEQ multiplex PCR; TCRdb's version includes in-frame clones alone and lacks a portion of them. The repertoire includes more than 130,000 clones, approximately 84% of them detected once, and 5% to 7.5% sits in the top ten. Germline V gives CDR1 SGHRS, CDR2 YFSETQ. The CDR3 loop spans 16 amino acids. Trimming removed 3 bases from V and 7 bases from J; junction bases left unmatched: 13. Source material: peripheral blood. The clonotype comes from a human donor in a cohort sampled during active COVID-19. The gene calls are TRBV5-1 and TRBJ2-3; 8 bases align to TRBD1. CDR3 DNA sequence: TGCGCCAGCAGCTACTCTGGACAGGGAGTGACATATACGCAGTATTTT. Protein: CASSYSGQGVTYTQYF.